This TCR beta chain was sequenced during a study of cytomegalovirus exposure and HLA in healthy donors. Study details: A previous analysis identified about 110 million unique TCR beta sequences derived from approximately 190 million T cells.

Of note for this clone: Its target is unknown.

The CDR3 is made up of 15 amino acids. Germline CDR1 is MDHEN and CDR2 is SYDVKM. V lost 11 bases to trimming and J lost 2 bases; unmatched junction nucleotides: 10. Overall study findings and caveats: Accurate prediction of most subjects' HLA-A and HLA-B alleles from TCR beta sequences was reported. The dataset shows that most TCR sequences were rare, while some public TCRs occurred in many donors. Rates of TCR association differed by HLA locus in a later analysis, with DRB1 highest and HLA-C lowest.

The PCR ran on 60 Vbeta and 13 Jbeta primers. This table comes from immunoSEQ multiplex PCR, and its TCRdb copy is limited to in-frame clones, with some not included. The profile shows about 110,000 clones, roughly four fifths of them singletons. The TCR comes from a man aged 50-59 years in good health and CMV-seronegative. This sequence joins TRBV28 and TRBJ1-5; 9 nucleotides line up with TRBD1. The sample consisted of PBMCs. The CDR3 protein is CAGSKQGAGNQPQHF. The CDR3 bases are TGTGCCGGATCGAAACAGGGGGCAGGCAATCAGCCCCAGCATTTT.